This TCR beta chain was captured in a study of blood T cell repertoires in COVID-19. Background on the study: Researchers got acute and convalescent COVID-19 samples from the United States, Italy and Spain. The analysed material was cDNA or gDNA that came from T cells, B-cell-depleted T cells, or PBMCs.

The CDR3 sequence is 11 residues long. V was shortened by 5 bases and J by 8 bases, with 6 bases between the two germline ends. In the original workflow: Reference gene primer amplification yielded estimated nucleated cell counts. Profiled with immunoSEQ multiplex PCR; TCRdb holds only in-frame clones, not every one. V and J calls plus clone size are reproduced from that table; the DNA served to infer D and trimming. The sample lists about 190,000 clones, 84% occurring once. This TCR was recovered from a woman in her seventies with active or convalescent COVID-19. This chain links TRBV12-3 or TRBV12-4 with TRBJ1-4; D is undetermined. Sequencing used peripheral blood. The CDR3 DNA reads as TGTGCCAGCAGTCCGGGGGAAAAACTGTTTTTT. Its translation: CASSPGEKLFF.